The 19 T cell receptor beta chains listed next were all sequenced from one sample in a study of radiotherapy plus CTLA-4 blockade in lung cancer. Profiling relied on immunoSEQ multiplex PCR, and the TCRdb table lists in-frame clones only, not all of them. The table has under 65,000 clones, around 75% seen once. The source material was peripheral blood, sampled from a patient treated with radiotherapy plus ipilimumab. These receptors all stem from a human donor with non-small cell lung cancer who had a complete response to radiotherapy plus ipilimumab.

This sequence joins TRBV19 and TRBJ2-7; 7 bases match TRBD1. V trimming: 11 bases; J trimming: 2 bases; junction bases outside the gene matches: 12. CDR1 LNHDA and CDR2 SQIVND come from the germline V gene (reference sequence). The CDR3 has 14 amino acids. CDR3 loop: CAVGDSPFPYEQYV. The CDR3 DNA reads as TGTGCCGTAGGGGACAGTCCCTTTCCCTACGAGCAGTACGTC.

The rearrangement links TRBV28 to TRBJ2-1, with D perhaps TRBD1 (5 bases). V was shortened by 5 bases and J by 0 bases, with 14 bases between the two germline ends. Germline V CDR1 and CDR2: MDHEN, SYDVKM. The CDR3 sequence is 16 residues long. The CDR3 bases are TGTGCCAGCAGTGCTCCGACGCAGGGCTCCTACAATGAGCAGTTCTTC. Encoded protein: CASSAPTQGSYNEQFF.

Written as DNA, the CDR3 is TGCGCCAGCAGCCAAGCGGCAGCAGGGGGCGACTATGGCTACACCTTC. It specifies CASSQAAAGGDYGYTF. The chain recombines TRBV4-1 with TRBJ1-2; 8 bases are a match to TRBD1. J lost 3 bases, V lost 1 base, and 7 bases had no gene match. The CDR3 runs to 16 residues. CDR1 MGHRA and CDR2 YSYEKL come from the germline V gene.

The rearrangement uses TRBV5-6 and TRBJ2-3; 8 bases are a match to TRBD1. V lost 4 bases and J lost 2; bases outside the gene matches: 6. Germline loops: CDR1 SGHDT, CDR2 YYEEEE. This CDR3 has 15 amino acids. CDR3 coding DNA: TGTGCCAGCAGCCACAGGGGGTACCTCACAGATACGCAGTATTTT. Its translation is CASSHRGYLTDTQYF.

V gene TRBV13 combines with J gene TRBJ2-3; possibly TRBD2 for D (6 bases). V was cut by 5 bases and J by 8 bases, with 17 bases left in between. In germline, CDR1 is PRHDT, CDR2 FYEKMQ (reference sequence). CDR3 length equals 14 residues. CDR3 bases: TGTGCCAGCAGCCCCTACACGGAGGGCCGTACGCAGTATTTT. Residues: CASSPYTEGRTQYF.

The chain uses TRBV5-4 and TRBJ1-1; 7 nucleotides agree with TRBD1. The germline V gene encodes CDR1 SGHNT and CDR2 YYREEE (reference sequence). Trimming removed 1 base from V and 3 bases from J; junction bases left unmatched: 9. The CDR3 extends over 16 amino acids. CDR3 loop: CASSLPPGTAYTEAFF. CDR3 coding DNA: TGTGCCAGCAGCTTGCCCCCCGGGACAGCCTACACTGAAGCTTTCTTT. Full variable domain (outside the CDR3, taken from reference TRBV5-4 and TRBJ1-1): ETGVTQSPTHLIKTRGQQVTLRCSSQSGHNTVSWYQQALGQGPQFIFQYYREEENGRGNFPPRFSGLQFPNYSSELNVNALELDDSALYLCASSLPPGTAYTEAFFGQGTRLTVV.

This rearrangement joins TRBV7-9 to TRBJ2-5; D not certain. Between the trimmed V and J ends, which lost 2 bases and 2 bases, there was a span of 12 bases. The CDR3 sequence is 15 residues long. CDR1 SEHNR and CDR2 FQNEAQ come from the germline V gene (reference sequence). The CDR3 DNA is TGTGCCAGCAGCTTATCCGCACAGCTACAAGAGACCCAGTACTTC. Its protein product is CASSLSAQLQETQYF.

The J gene is TRBJ2-3, the V gene TRBV6-6; 7 bases fit TRBD2. CDR1 is MNHNY, CDR2 SVGAGI, per germline (reference sequence). V shed 8 bases and J 1 base; nucleotides not matched to a gene: 9. The CDR3 covers 15 residues. For the CDR3, the DNA is TGTGCCAGCCGCACCGGGGGGTCCCGCACAGATACGCAGTATTTT. Translation: CASRTGGSRTDTQYF.

The chain's CDR3 is CASQQGTGGVETQYF. The CDR3 DNA reads TGTGCCAGTCAGCAAGGGACAGGGGGCGTTGAGACCCAGTACTTC. The chain joins TRBV19 to TRBJ2-5; the match to TRBD1 covers 12 bases. Trimming removed 8 bases from V and 5 bases from J; junction bases left unmatched: 9. This CDR3 is built from 15 residues. Germline CDR1 LNHDA, CDR2 SQIVND (reference sequence).

Points on this clone: The same CDR3 can be traced to other DNA sequences in this sample. The chain couples TRBV7-2 to TRBJ2-5; 7 bases line up with TRBD2. The CDR3 is 14 amino acids. V lost 1 base, J lost 5 bases, and 4 bases stayed unmatched. Looked up from germline, CDR1 is SGHTA and CDR2 is FQGNSA. The CDR3 bases are TGTGCCAGCAGCTTAGGACTAGCTGAGGAGACCCAGTACTTC. This encodes CASSLGLAEETQYF.

The chain links TRBV27 to TRBJ2-6; D unclear. Per germline, CDR1 MNHEY and CDR2 SMNVEV (reference sequence). Trimming cost V 7 bases and J 0 bases, with 4 bases left between them. CDR3 size: 13 residues. CDR3 nucleotide sequence: TGTGCCAGCACATTCTCTGGGGCCAACGTCCTGACTTTC. It encodes CASTFSGANVLTF.

The chain uses TRBV5-1 and TRBJ2-3; possibly TRBD2 for D (5 bases). The V end was cut by 4 bases, the J end by 8 bases, with 20 bases between. CDR3 length equals 15 residues. Germline CDR1 SGHRS, CDR2 YFSETQ. CDR3 amino acids: CASSDASGPRGTQYF. The CDR3 nucleotides are TGCGCCAGCAGCGATGCGAGCGGTCCCCGAGGTACGCAGTATTTT.

This clone was detected once. The chain links TRBV7-8 to TRBJ2-7, with 7 bases matching TRBD1. Germline-derived CDR1 and CDR2 are SGHVS and FQNEAQ. The length of the CDR3 is 15 residues. The ends lost 0 bases at V and 5 bases at J; junction bases unmatched: 7. The CDR3 DNA sequence: TGTGCCAGCAGCTTAGCAGGGGGCGGAACCCACGAGCAGTACGTC. It translates to CASSLAGGGTHEQYV.

The rearrangement links TRBV7-2 to TRBJ2-3; 8 bases agree with TRBD2. The J segment lost 0 bases and the V segment lost 2 bases, leaving 10 bases of the junction unmatched. The CDR3 extends over 18 amino acids. CDR1 is SGHTA and CDR2 is FQGNSA in the germline V gene. This chain's CDR3 is CASSLTRVAGRSTDTQYF. The CDR3 nucleotides read TGTGCCAGCAGCTTAACGAGGGTAGCGGGAAGAAGCACAGATACGCAGTATTTT. Filled out from reference TRBV7-2 and TRBJ2-3, the complete variable domain reads GAGVSQSPSNKVTEKGKDVELRCDPISGHTALYWYRQSLGQGLEFLIYFQGNSAPDKSGLPSDRFSAERTGGSVSTLTIQRTQQEDSAVYLCASSLTRVAGRSTDTQYFGPGTRLTVL.

This chain joins TRBV19 and TRBJ2-5; 7 bases match TRBD2. Germline V CDR1 and CDR2: LNHDA, SQIVND (reference sequence). This CDR3 region has 15 residues. The junction had 4 bases not matched to a gene; V was cut back by 0 bases and J by 3 bases. The CDR3 region is CASSIDPSGEETQYF. CDR3 DNA: TGTGCCAGTAGTATAGACCCTAGCGGAGAAGAGACCCAGTACTTC.

The chain uses TRBV6-5 and TRBJ1-1, with D possibly TRBD1 on 5 matching bases. The ends were cut back, 6 bases at V and 1 base at J, with 12 bases in the middle. The germline CDR1 and CDR2 sequences are MNHEY and SVGAGI. This CDR3 contains 14 residues. CDR3 DNA: TGTGCCAGCAGCCGGGGGGAGGAGAACACTGAAGCTTTCTTT. Translating it yields CASSRGEENTEAFF.

The rearrangement uses TRBV27 and TRBJ2-7; 9 bases agree with TRBD1. V was pared by 5 bases and J by 2 bases, with 7 bases of the junction left unmatched. This CDR3 is built from 15 residues. Per the germline V gene, CDR1 is MNHEY and CDR2 is SMNVEV (reference sequence). The CDR3, as DNA: TGTGCCAGCAGTCTCAGGGGGACAGGGACCTACGAGCAGTACGTC. It yields the protein CASSLRGTGTYEQYV.

This clone was seen a few times. The gene calls are TRBV30 and TRBJ2-3; 10 nucleotides agree with TRBD1. The length of the CDR3 is 14 residues. V gave up 4 bases and J gave up 1 base; unmatched junction bases: 2. CDR1 and CDR2 (germline): GTSNPN, SVGIG (reference sequence). The DNA for the CDR3 is TGTGCCTGGAACGGACAGGGGGGCACAGATACGCAGTATTTT. Protein product: CAWNGQGGTDTQYF.

The chain couples TRBV7-2 to TRBJ1-5, with 8 nucleotides matching TRBD1. Germline CDR1 reads SGHTA; CDR2 reads FQGNSA. The V and J ends lost 5 bases and 6 bases, in that order; junction bases with no gene match: 6. CDR3 length: 14 residues. CDR3 in DNA: TGTGCCAGCAGCCTAACAGGGGGTGGTCAGCCCCAGCATTTT. Translated: CASSLTGGGQPQHF.